Below are 3 T cell receptor beta chains sequenced from a single sample in a study of CD8 T cells in ankylosing spondylitis. Each CDR3 protein gets one entry after TCRdb re-called the 5' RACE reads with MiXCR. The repertoire has about 140,000 distinct CDR3 sequences, roughly 7.7% of them found once; the top ten carry approximately 6.8%. Sample: synovial fluid, either unsorted or a sorted T cell fraction (not recorded which). These receptors came from a male donor with ankylosing spondylitis.

This clonotype has a count of ten or more. The chain uses TRBV16 and TRBJ1-2; no clear D gene. The CDR3 totals 15 residues. Germline V gives CDR1 KGHSY, CDR2 FQNENV. With 2 bases removed from V and 1 base from J, the gap between germline ends came to 11 bases. CDR3 in DNA: TGTGCCAGCAGCCAAGAGGGAGGGATTAACTATGGCTACACCTTC. The encoded protein is CASSQEGGINYGYTF.

This clonotype was seen a few times. The V and J genes are TRBV7-2 and TRBJ1-1, with 8 bases matching TRBD1. The junction had 6 bases not matched to a gene; V was cut back by 5 bases and J by 1 base. This CDR3 is 15 amino acids long. CDR1 and CDR2 from the germline V gene are SGHTA and FQGNSA. The DNA of the CDR3 is TGTGCCAGCAGCCCCCAGGGGGCGCGGAACACTGAAGCTTTCTTT. This translates into CASSPQGARNTEAFF. Full variable domain (remainder filled in from reference TRBV7-2 and TRBJ1-1): GAGVSQSPSNKVTEKGKDVELRCDPISGHTALYWYRQSLGQGLEFLIYFQGNSAPDKSGLPSDRFSAERTGGSVSTLTIQRTQQEDSAVYLCASSPQGARNTEAFFGQGTRLTVV.

The V and J genes are TRBV2 and TRBJ2-6; D may correspond to TRBD1 or TRBD2 (6 bases each). The CDR3 is 17 amino acids. Germline V gene data show CDR1 as SNHLY and CDR2 as FYNNEI. V was trimmed by 7 bases and J by 0 bases, leaving 16 bases between them. This chain's CDR3 is CASIGRRGDSGANVLTF. For the CDR3, the DNA is TGTGCCAGCATTGGCAGAAGGGGGGACTCTGGGGCCAACGTCCTGACTTTC.